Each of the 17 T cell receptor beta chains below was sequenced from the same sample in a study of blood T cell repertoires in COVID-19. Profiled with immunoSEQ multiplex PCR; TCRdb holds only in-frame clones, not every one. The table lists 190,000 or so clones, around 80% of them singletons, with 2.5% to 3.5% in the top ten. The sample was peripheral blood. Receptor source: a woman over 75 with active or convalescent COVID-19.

As DNA, the CDR3 is TGTGCCAGCAGCAGAGTCAGGGTGCCTAATGAAAAACTGTTTTTT. Protein product: CASSRVRVPNEKLFF. The chain is built from TRBV14 and TRBJ1-4; a weak D match, TRBD1 (5 bases). The CDR3 sequence is 15 residues long. The ends were cut back, 5 bases at V and 3 bases at J, with 13 bases in the middle. Germline CDR1 is SGHDN and CDR2 is FVKESK.

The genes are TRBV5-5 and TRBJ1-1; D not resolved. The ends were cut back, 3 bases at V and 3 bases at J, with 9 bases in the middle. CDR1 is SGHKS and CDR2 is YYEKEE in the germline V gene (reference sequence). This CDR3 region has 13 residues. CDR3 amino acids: CASSSRVDTEAFF. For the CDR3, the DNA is TGTGCCAGCAGCTCGAGGGTGGACACTGAAGCTTTCTTT.

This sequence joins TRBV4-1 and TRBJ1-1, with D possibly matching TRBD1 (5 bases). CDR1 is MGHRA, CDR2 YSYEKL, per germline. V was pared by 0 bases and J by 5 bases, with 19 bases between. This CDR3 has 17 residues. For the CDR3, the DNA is TGCGCCAGCAGCCAAGATTGGGACCCGCCGGGGGAAACTGAAGCTTTCTTT. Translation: CASSQDWDPPGETEAFF.

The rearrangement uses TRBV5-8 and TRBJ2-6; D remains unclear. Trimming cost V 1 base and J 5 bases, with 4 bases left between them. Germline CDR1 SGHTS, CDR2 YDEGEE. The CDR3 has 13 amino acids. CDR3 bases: TGTGCCAGCAGCTTGTCAAGGGCCAACGTCCTGACTTTC. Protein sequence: CASSLSRANVLTF. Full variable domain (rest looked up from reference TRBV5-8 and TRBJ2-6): EAGVTQSPTHLIKTRGQQATLRCSPISGHTSVYWYQQALGLGLQFLLWYDEGEERNRGNFPPRFSGRQFPNYSSELNVNALELEDSALYLCASSLSRANVLTFGAGSRLTVL.

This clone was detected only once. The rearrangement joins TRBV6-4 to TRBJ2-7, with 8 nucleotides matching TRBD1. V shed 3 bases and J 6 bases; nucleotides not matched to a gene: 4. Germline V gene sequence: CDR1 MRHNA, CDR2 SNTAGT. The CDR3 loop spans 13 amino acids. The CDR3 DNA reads TGTGCCAGCAGTGAGGACAGGGTAGGCGAGCAGTACTTC. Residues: CASSEDRVGEQYF.

The CDR3 region has the DNA TGTGCCAGCAGTCCAGGGGTCGGGGAGCTGTTTTTT. It yields the protein CASSPGVGELFF. The rearrangement links TRBV6-5 to TRBJ2-2; TRBD1 might be the D (6 bases). The CDR3 has 12 amino acids. The V gene's germline CDR1 is MNHEY and CDR2 SVGAGI. The V end was cut by 5 bases, the J end by 7 bases, with 8 bases between.

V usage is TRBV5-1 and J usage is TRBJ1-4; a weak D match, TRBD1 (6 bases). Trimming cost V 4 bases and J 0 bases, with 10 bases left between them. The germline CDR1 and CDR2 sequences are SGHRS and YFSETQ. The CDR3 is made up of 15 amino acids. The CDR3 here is CASSLQGPTNEKLFF. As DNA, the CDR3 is TGCGCCAGCAGCCTACAGGGCCCAACTAATGAAAAACTGTTTTTT.

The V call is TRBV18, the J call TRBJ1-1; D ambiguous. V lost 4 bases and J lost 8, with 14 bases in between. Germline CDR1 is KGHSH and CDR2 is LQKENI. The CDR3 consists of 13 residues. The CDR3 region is CASSRARVEEAFF. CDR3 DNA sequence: TGTGCCAGCTCACGAGCCCGGGTGGAGGAAGCTTTCTTT.

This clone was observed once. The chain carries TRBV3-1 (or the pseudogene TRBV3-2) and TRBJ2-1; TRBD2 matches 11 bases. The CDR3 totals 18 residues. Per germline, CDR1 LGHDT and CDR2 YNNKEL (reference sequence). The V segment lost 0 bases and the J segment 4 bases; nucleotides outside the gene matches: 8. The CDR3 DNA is TGTGCCAGCAGCCAAGATCCCCTACTAGCGGGGGTTTACAATGAGCAGTTCTTC. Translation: CASSQDPLLAGVYNEQFF.

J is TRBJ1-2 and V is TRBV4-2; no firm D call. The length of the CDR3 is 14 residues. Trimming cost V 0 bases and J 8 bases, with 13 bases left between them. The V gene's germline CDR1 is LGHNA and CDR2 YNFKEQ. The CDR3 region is CASSQDLRDTGYTF. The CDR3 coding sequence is TGTGCCAGCAGCCAAGATCTTCGGGATACCGGCTACACCTTC.

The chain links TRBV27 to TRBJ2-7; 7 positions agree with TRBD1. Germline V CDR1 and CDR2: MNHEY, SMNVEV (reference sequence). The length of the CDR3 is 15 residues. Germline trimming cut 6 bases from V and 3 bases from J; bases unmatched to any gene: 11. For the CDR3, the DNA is TGTGCCAGCAGACAACGCCCGGGACAGAACTACGAGCAGTACTTC. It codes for CASRQRPGQNYEQYF.

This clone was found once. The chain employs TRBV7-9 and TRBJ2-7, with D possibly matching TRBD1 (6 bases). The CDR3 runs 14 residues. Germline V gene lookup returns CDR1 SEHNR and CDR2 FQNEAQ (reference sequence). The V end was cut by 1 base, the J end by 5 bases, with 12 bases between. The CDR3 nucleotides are TGTGCCAGCAGCTTAGGTAGGGGGAGAGACGAGCAGTACTTC. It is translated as CASSLGRGRDEQYF.

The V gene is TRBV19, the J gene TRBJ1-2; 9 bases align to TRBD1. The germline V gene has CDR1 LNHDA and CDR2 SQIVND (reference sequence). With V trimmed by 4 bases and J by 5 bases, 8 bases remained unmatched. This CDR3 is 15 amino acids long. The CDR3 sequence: CASSTHGQGTYGYTF. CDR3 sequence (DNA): TGTGCCAGTAGTACCCACGGACAGGGGACGTATGGCTACACCTTC.

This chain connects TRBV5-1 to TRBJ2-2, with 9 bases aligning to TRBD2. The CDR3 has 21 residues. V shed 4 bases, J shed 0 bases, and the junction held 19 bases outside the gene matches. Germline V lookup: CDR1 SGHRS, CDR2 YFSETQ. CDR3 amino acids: CASSLRPLLAGLKTNTGELFF. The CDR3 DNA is TGCGCCAGCAGCCTTAGGCCCCTGCTAGCGGGGCTAAAAACGAACACCGGGGAGCTGTTTTTT.

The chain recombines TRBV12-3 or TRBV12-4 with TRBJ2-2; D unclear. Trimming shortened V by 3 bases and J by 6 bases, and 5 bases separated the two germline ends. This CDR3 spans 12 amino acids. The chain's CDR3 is CASSFPAGELFF. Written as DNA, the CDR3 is TGTGCCAGCAGTTTTCCCGCCGGGGAGCTGTTTTTT.

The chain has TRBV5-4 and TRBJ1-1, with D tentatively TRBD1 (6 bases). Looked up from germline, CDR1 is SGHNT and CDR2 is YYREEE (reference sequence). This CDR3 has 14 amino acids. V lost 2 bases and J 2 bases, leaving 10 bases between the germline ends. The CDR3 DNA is TGTGCCAGCAGCTTAGAGGGGGTAAACACTGAAGCTTTCTTT. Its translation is CASSLEGVNTEAFF.

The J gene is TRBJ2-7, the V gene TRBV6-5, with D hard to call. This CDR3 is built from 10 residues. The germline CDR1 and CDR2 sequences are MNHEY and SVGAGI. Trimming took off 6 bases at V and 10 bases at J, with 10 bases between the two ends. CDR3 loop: CASRVEVQYF. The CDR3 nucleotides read TGTGCCAGCAGAGTCGAGGTACAGTACTTC.